Sequencing of this T cell receptor (beta chain) was carried out in a study of response to subunit inactivated influenza vaccine. This CDR3 contains 15 residues. V lost 3 bases and J 1 base, leaving 10 bases between the germline ends. The V gene's germline CDR1 is MDHEN and CDR2 SYDVKM. With regard to this clonotype: The antigen remains undetermined.

General observations from the study: There was a suggestion from the authors that each seasonal influenza vaccination recruits few new T cells.

TCRdb recomputed calls from the RT-PCR reads with MiXCR, one row per CDR3 protein. This table has approximately 500,000 distinct CDR3 sequences, approximately 13% appearing once. The TCR was taken from a man in his fifties or sixties who received an inactivated influenza vaccine. The rearrangement joins TRBV28 to TRBJ1-3; D is ambiguous. The material was PBMCs from blood, obtained 35 to 45 days after vaccination. DNA for the CDR3: TGTGCCAGCAGTTTTTCCACCGTATCTGGAAACACCATATATTTT. It translates to CASSFSTVSGNTIYF. The full variable domain, with the rest looked up from reference TRBV28 and TRBJ1-3, is DVKVTQSSRYLVKRTGEKVFLECVQDMDHENMFWYRQDPGLGLRLIYFSYDVKMKEKGDIPEGYSVSREKKERFSLILESASTNQTSMYLCASSFSTVSGNTIYFGEGSWLTVV.